The rows below give T cell receptor beta chains drawn from one sample of a study of T cells in narcolepsy. Sequencing was performed with immunoSEQ multiplex PCR; in TCRdb, only in-frame clones are kept and a portion is missing. Here the sample spans 30,000 to 40,000 clones, around 83% being singletons. The sample taken for sequencing was CD45RA- memory CD4+ T cells from PBMCs. The receptors were gathered from a human donor with narcolepsy. CDR3s include the opening cysteine and the closing phenylalanine or tryptophan. The D gene is left open where the match is weak. Not every row has a clone size; where given, it reads once, few, many or a size class.

-,-,TRBJ1-5,TRBV15,13,TGTGCCACCAGCAGAGACACCTATCAGCCCCAGCATTTT,CATSRDTYQPQHF
-,-,TRBJ1-1,TRBV19,13,TGTGCCAGCCAAAAGGCCCTGAACACTGAAGCTTTCTTT,CASQKALNTEAFF
-,-,TRBJ1-1,TRBV6-5,15,TGTGCCAGCAGTTACTCGGCCAGGGGGAACACTGAAGCTTTCTTT,CASSYSARGNTEAFF
-,-,TRBJ1-5,TRBV6-6,14,TGTGCCAGCAGTCAGTCCGATAGCAATCAGCCCCAGCATTTT,CASSQSDSNQPQHF
-,TRBD2,TRBJ2-2,TRBV10-1,13,TGCGCCAGCAACGGCGGGAGCGGAGGGGAGCTGTTTTTT,CASNGGSGGELFF
-,-,TRBJ2-6,TRBV7-8,17,TGTGCCAGCAGCTTAGCTGGTCGCAGGGTTGGGGCCAACGTCCTGACTTTC,CASSLAGRRVGANVLTF
-,-,TRBJ1-1,TRBV14,14,TGTGCCAGCAGCCAAGATATATCGTTCACTGAAGCTTTCTTT,CASSQDISFTEAFF
-,-,TRBJ2-5,TRBV19,17,TGTGCCAGTAGTGCCCCGACGGAATATGTACCAGAGGAGACCCAGTACTTC,CASSAPTEYVPEETQYF
-,TRBD1,TRBJ2-5,TRBV5-1,13,TGCGCCAGCAGCCAGGGACAGCAAGAGACCCAGTACTTC,CASSQGQQETQYF
-,-,TRBJ1-5,TRBV21-1,15,TGTGCCAGCAGCCCAACGGGGGATCAGGAGCAGCCCCAGCATTTT,CASSPTGDQEQPQHF
few,TRBD2,TRBJ2-1,TRBV6-1,14,TGTGCCGGTAAACTAGCGGGGGATTTCAATGAGCAGTTCTTC,CAGKLAGDFNEQFF
-,-,TRBJ1-6,TRBV5-8,15,TGTGCCAGCATCTCCCTTATCGGTGGAAATTCACCCCTCCACTTT,CASISLIGGNSPLHF
-,TRBD1,TRBJ2-3,TRBV5-1,15,TGCGCCAGCAGCTTAGGACAGGGGTTCACAGATACGCAGTATTTT,CASSLGQGFTDTQYF
once,-,TRBJ1-4,TRBV19,12,TGTGCCAGTAGTCCAGCGCTGGAAAAACTGTTTTTT,CASSPALEKLFF
once,TRBD1,TRBJ1-1,TRBV5-1,16,TGCGCCAGCAGCTCGGGACAGAATCTAATGAACACTGAAGCTTTCTTT,CASSSGQNLMNTEAFF
-,-,TRBJ2-7,TRBV7-3,15,TGTGCCAGCAGCTTAACCGGGACCAGCTCCTACGAGCAGTACTTC,CASSLTGTSSYEQYF
-,-,TRBJ2-1,TRBV7-3,15,TGTGCCAGCAGCTTAGCGGGAACGGGTTCGGGTGAGCAGTTCTTC,CASSLAGTGSGEQFF
-,-,TRBJ1-5,TRBV2,12,TGTGCCAGCAGCAGGGTCACTCAGCCCCAGCATTTT,CASSRVTQPQHF
-,-,TRBJ2-7,TRBV7-2,14,TGTGCCAGCAGCTTGACAGGCGACCTTTACGAGCAGTACTTC,CASSLTGDLYEQYF
-,TRBD2,TRBJ2-7,TRBV5-8,14,TGTGCCAGCAGCTTGGAGTCTAGCGGGGGGAGGCAGTACTTC,CASSLESSGGRQYF
few,TRBD2,TRBJ2-3,TRBV7-2,16,TGTGCCAGCAGCTTTTCTAGCGGGAGCGGGTTGGATACGCAGTATTTT,CASSFSSGSGLDTQYF
few,-,TRBJ1-5,TRBV19,15,TGTGCCAGTATCGAGGGGGTATCGAGCAATCAGCCCCAGCATTTT,CASIEGVSSNQPQHF
-,-,TRBJ1-3,TRBV4-3,13,TGCGCCAGCAAGGATGGCAGGGGAAACACCATATATTTT,CASKDGRGNTIYF
-,-,TRBJ1-1,TRBV6-1,15,TGTGCCAGCAGTCCCCTGAGGGGGAGGAACACTGAAGCTTTCTTT,CASSPLRGRNTEAFF
once,TRBD2,TRBJ2-3,TRBV10-3,14,TGTGCCATCAGTTTAGCGGGCGTCACAGATACGCAGTATTTT,CAISLAGVTDTQYF
-,-,TRBJ2-1,TRBV7-9,17,TGTGCCAGCAGCTCACCCCCCGGGACACCAACCTACAATGAGCAGTTCTTC,CASSSPPGTPTYNEQFF
-,-,TRBJ1-1,TRBV11-2,13,TGTGCCAGCAGCCCCGGTGTAAGCACTGAAGCTTTCTTT,CASSPGVSTEAFF
-,TRBD1,TRBJ1-1,TRBV27,14,TGTGCCAGCAGTTGGGACAGGGGGAACACTGAAGCTTTCTTT,CASSWDRGNTEAFF
-,-,TRBJ2-2,TRBV10-3,14,TGTGCCATCAGTGAGTCCCCAGGCACCGGGGAGCTGTTTTTT,CAISESPGTGELFF
few,TRBD1,TRBJ1-2,TRBV19,15,TGTGCCAGTAGTATACCCGGGGAGGGGGCTCATGGCTACACCTTC,CASSIPGEGAHGYTF
once,-,TRBJ2-7,TRBV6-1,14,TGTGCCAGCAGAATACCGGGCCCCAGCATCGAGCAGTACTTC,CASRIPGPSIEQYF
-,TRBD2,TRBJ2-7,TRBV6-1,14,TGTGCCAGCAGTGCGGTGCGGGGGTCAACCGAGCAGTACTTC,CASSAVRGSTEQYF
once,-,TRBJ2-3,TRBV7-8,15,TGTGCCAGCAGCTTAGCCAGGGGAGGCACAGATACGCAGTATTTT,CASSLARGGTDTQYF
-,-,TRBJ2-1,TRBV5-1,15,TGCGCCAGCAGCCTGGGAGCAGGGGGGTACAATGAGCAGTTCTTC,CASSLGAGGYNEQFF
-,TRBD2,TRBJ2-2,TRBV19,16,TGTGCCAGTAGTCCCCGCGGGGAGGGCAGTGACGGGGAGCTGTTTTTT,CASSPRGEGSDGELFF
-,-,TRBJ2-2,TRBV7-3,14,TGTGCCAGCAGCCCCGGACTGAACACCGGGGAGCTGTTTTTT,CASSPGLNTGELFF
-,-,TRBJ1-4,TRBV2,14,TGTGCCAGCAGTGAAATACATGAGTATGAAAAACTGTTTTTT,CASSEIHEYEKLFF
-,-,TRBJ2-1,TRBV28,16,TGTGCCAGCAGTCAAATGACAGGTCAGAGCGACAATGAGCAGTTCTTC,CASSQMTGQSDNEQFF
-,TRBD1,TRBJ1-5,TRBV19,16,TGTGCCAGTAGTATCCGGGACAGGGGGTATAATCAGCCCCAGCATTTT,CASSIRDRGYNQPQHF
-,TRBD1,TRBJ1-2,TRBV14,15,TGTGCCAGCAGCCTGAATGAGAGGGGGCTAAGTGGCTACACCTTC,CASSLNERGLSGYTF
-,-,TRBJ1-6,TRBV9,14,TGTGCCAGCAGCCCGACAGTTACAAATTCACCCCTCCACTTT,CASSPTVTNSPLHF
few,-,TRBJ1-1,TRBV18,13,TGTGCCAGCTCACCGGGACTGAACACTGAAGCTTTCTTT,CASSPGLNTEAFF